This passage covers 9 T cell receptor beta chains from one sample sequenced in a study of blood T cell repertoires in COVID-19. Assay: immunoSEQ multiplex PCR; the TCRdb copy retains only in-frame clones and omits some. The table shows about 75,000 clones, with roughly 90% occurring only once. The sample was peripheral blood. The receptors here all came from a human donor in a cohort sampled during active COVID-19.

V usage is TRBV2 and J usage is TRBJ1-6; TRBD1 aligns across 9 bases. This CDR3 is built from 16 residues. Germline V lookup: CDR1 SNHLY, CDR2 FYNNEI. V gave up 3 bases and J gave up 10 bases; unmatched junction bases: 10. The CDR3 here is CASSDYPGQGASPLHF. The CDR3 region has the DNA TGTGCCAGCAGTGATTATCCGGGACAGGGCGCGTCACCCCTCCACTTT.

V gene TRBV9 combines with J gene TRBJ2-7, with 7 nucleotides matching TRBD1. The trim removed 0 bases at V and 6 bases at J, leaving 6 bases unmatched. The CDR3 is made up of 14 amino acids. CDR1 and CDR2 from the germline V gene are SGDLS and YYNGEE. In DNA, the CDR3 is TGTGCCAGCAGCGTAGAAGGGGGCAGGGGCGAGCAGTACTTC. Its protein product is CASSVEGGRGEQYF.

The chain links TRBV6-1 to TRBJ1-5; D is perhaps TRBD1 (5 bases). Per the germline V gene, CDR1 is MNHNS and CDR2 is SASEGT. V was shortened by 3 bases and J by 1 base, with 7 bases between the two germline ends. The CDR3 has 14 residues. CDR3 residues: CASSDGGSNQPQHF. The CDR3, as DNA: TGTGCCAGCAGTGATGGGGGGAGCAATCAGCCCCAGCATTTT.

The gene calls are TRBV28 and TRBJ2-5; maybe TRBD2 (6 bases). Germline lookup yields CDR1 MDHEN and CDR2 SYDVKM. The ends were cut back, 10 bases at V and 4 bases at J, with 16 bases in the middle. The CDR3 length is 13 residues. CDR3 residues: CATRGGTTETQYF. The DNA for the CDR3 is TGTGCCACTAGGGGCGGGACGACAGAGACCCAGTACTTC.

The DNA of the CDR3 is TGTGCCAGCAGCTTAGGACAGGGGGTTGGAGATACGCAGTATTTT. The encoded protein is CASSLGQGVGDTQYF. V gene TRBV11-2 combines with J gene TRBJ2-3; 9 bases are shared with TRBD1. This CDR3 has 15 amino acids. The J segment lost 5 bases and the V segment lost 1 base, leaving 4 bases of the junction unmatched. Looked up from germline, CDR1 is SGHAT and CDR2 is FQNNGV.

This chain links TRBV7-2 with TRBJ1-5, with a tentative D call TRBD1 (6 bases). Trimming removed 1 base from V and 4 bases from J, with 17 bases in between. Germline-derived CDR1 and CDR2 are SGHTA and FQGNSA. CDR3 length: 17 residues. The CDR3 sequence is CASSLVIGRGGNQPQHF. CDR3 bases: TGTGCCAGCAGCTTAGTAATTGGAAGGGGGGGGAATCAGCCCCAGCATTTT.

The V gene is TRBV5-8, the J gene TRBJ2-7; D might be TRBD1 (6 bases). There are 15 residues in the CDR3. Germline-derived CDR1 and CDR2 are SGHTS and YDEGEE. V was shortened by 4 bases and J by 6 bases, with 20 bases between the two germline ends. The CDR3 nucleotides are TGTGCCAGCAGCGGCAGGGGAATTGGGGTTTCCGAGCAGTACTTC. Residues: CASSGRGIGVSEQYF. The entire variable domain, with the rest obtained from reference TRBV5-8 and TRBJ2-7, is as follows: EAGVTQSPTHLIKTRGQQATLRCSPISGHTSVYWYQQALGLGLQFLLWYDEGEERNRGNFPPRFSGRQFPNYSSELNVNALELEDSALYLCASSGRGIGVSEQYFGPGTRLTVT.

J is TRBJ1-6 and V is TRBV4-3; D gene unclear. The germline V and J ends were trimmed by 0 bases and 8 bases, with 8 bases remaining between them. Per germline, CDR1 LGHNA and CDR2 YSLEER. There are 14 residues in the CDR3. CDR3 nucleotide sequence: TGCGCCAGCAGCCAAGATTTGCAGGATTCACCCCTCCACTTT. Amino acids: CASSQDLQDSPLHF.

The rearrangement joins TRBV12-3 or TRBV12-4 to TRBJ1-1; perhaps TRBD1 as D (5 bases). The CDR3 is made up of 13 amino acids. Trimming cost V 6 bases and J 5 bases, with 13 bases left between them. For the CDR3, the DNA is TGTGCCAGCAGCAGGACGGGGGGGACTGAAGCTTTCTTT. It yields the protein CASSRTGGTEAFF.